The rows below give T cell receptor beta chains drawn from one sample of a study of blood T cell repertoires in COVID-19. The assay was immunoSEQ multiplex PCR, and TCRdb's table has in-frame clones only and misses some. The data contain 250,000 or so clones, 90% to 95% of them singletons. The material sequenced was PBMCs or T cells enriched from blood (not recorded which). Every receptor here comes from a human donor in a cohort exposed to, infected with or recovered from COVID-19 (not recorded which). The donor label of this sample is uncertain. The CDR3 runs from the conserved cysteine through the conserved F or W. A D gene is named only where the DNA matches it firmly. Clone size is stated in some rows and not others, as once, few, many or a class when expanded.

once | TRBJ1-2 | TRBV3-1/TRBV3-2 | TRBD1 | CASSHQDRGVGYTF | TGTGCCAGCAGCCACCAGGACAGGGGCGTTGGCTACACCTTC
. | TRBJ2-7 | TRBV11-3 | . | CASSPHEGSYEQYF | TGTGCCAGCAGCCCTCACGAGGGCTCCTACGAGCAGTACTTC
. | TRBJ2-1 | TRBV27 | TRBD2 | CASSSMGVAGGASSYNEQFF | TGTGCCAGCAGTTCAATGGGGGTAGCGGGGGGCGCTAGCTCCTACAATGAGCAGTTCTTC
. | TRBJ1-3 | TRBV30 | . | CAWSVKDGRNTIYF | TGTGCCTGGAGTGTAAAGGACGGGAGAAACACCATATATTTT
. | TRBJ2-3 | TRBV19 | TRBD2 | CASSVRLAGVSIGTDTQYF | TGTGCCAGTAGTGTCAGACTAGCGGGGGTGTCAATCGGCACAGATACGCAGTATTTT
. | TRBJ1-2 | TRBV29-1 | . | CHAEVNGGYTF | TGCCATGCGGAGGTTAACGGTGGCTACACCTTC
. | TRBJ1-2 | TRBV30 | TRBD1 | CAWRGLQGRNYGYTF | TGTGCCTGGCGAGGGTTACAGGGGCGGAACTATGGCTACACCTTC
once | TRBJ2-1 | TRBV11-2 | . | CASSPQSYNEQFF | TGTGCCAGCAGCCCCCAATCCTACAATGAGCAGTTCTTC
few | TRBJ1-5 | TRBV2 | TRBD1 | CASSRTGGAGQPQHF | TGTGCCAGCAGTCGGACAGGGGGCGCAGGACAGCCCCAGCATTTT
. | TRBJ1-3 | TRBV3-1/TRBV3-2 | . | CASSRSDSSGNTIYF | TGTGCCAGCAGCCGGAGTGACAGCTCTGGAAACACCATATATTTT
. | TRBJ1-3 | TRBV9 | TRBD1 | CASSAPRDRGQNFIGNTIYF | TGTGCCAGCAGCGCCCCCCGGGACAGGGGGCAAAATTTTATAGGAAACACCATATATTTT
. | TRBJ1-4 | TRBV5-6 | TRBD1 | CASSPPNRGRSEKLFF | TGTGCCAGCAGCCCACCAAACAGGGGGAGAAGTGAAAAACTGTTTTTT
. | TRBJ2-1 | TRBV9 | TRBD1 | CASSVRDRADEQFF | TGTGCCAGCAGCGTGAGGGACAGGGCTGATGAGCAGTTCTTC
. | TRBJ2-5 | TRBV10-3 | TRBD2 | CAIRILAGDQETQYF | TGTGCCATCAGGATACTAGCGGGGGATCAAGAGACCCAGTACTTC
. | TRBJ2-1 | TRBV27 | . | CASSRTRPTDEQFF | TGTGCCAGCAGTCGAACCCGCCCAACGGATGAGCAGTTCTTC
once | TRBJ2-1 | TRBV9 | TRBD2 | CASSVDLAGGHEQFF | TGTGCCAGCAGCGTAGACCTAGCGGGGGGGCATGAGCAGTTCTTC
. | TRBJ1-4 | TRBV21-1 | . | CASSKATGREEKLFF | TGTGCCAGCAGCAAAGCGACAGGGCGAGAAGAAAAACTGTTTTTT
. | TRBJ1-2 | TRBV5-4 | . | CASSLDRVSYGYTF | TGTGCCAGCAGCTTGGACAGGGTCTCCTATGGCTACACCTTC
. | TRBJ2-1 | TRBV4-2 | . | CASSQDGIEGEQFF | TGTGCCAGCAGCCAAGATGGAATCGAGGGTGAGCAGTTCTTC
. | TRBJ1-1 | TRBV12-5 | . | CASGLDRLNTEAFF | TGTGCTAGTGGTTTGGACAGACTGAACACTGAAGCTTTCTTT
. | TRBJ2-7 | TRBV6-2/TRBV6-3 | TRBD1 | CASSYSHGQGYEQYF | TGTGCCAGCAGTTACTCTCATGGACAGGGGTACGAGCAGTACTTC
. | TRBJ2-5 | TRBV7-2 | TRBD2 | CASSFGLAGAGAQYF | TGTGCCAGCAGCTTCGGTCTAGCGGGGGCTGGGGCCCAGTACTTC
. | TRBJ2-7 | TRBV2 | . | CASSESSSWAGEQYF | TGTGCCAGCAGTGAATCGAGCTCTTGGGCGGGCGAGCAGTACTTC
. | TRBJ1-1 | TRBV3-1/TRBV3-2 | . | CASSQDLGVTEAFF | TGTGCCAGCAGCCAAGATCTAGGGGTGACTGAAGCTTTCTTT
. | TRBJ1-1 | TRBV6-2/TRBV6-3 | . | CASSYESGRGMNTEAFF | TGTGCCAGCAGTTACGAGAGTGGCAGGGGCATGAACACTGAAGCTTTCTTT
. | TRBJ1-1 | TRBV6-1 | TRBD1 | CASSDPWDRGMNTEAFF | TGTGCCAGCAGTGACCCGTGGGACAGGGGAATGAACACTGAAGCTTTCTTT
. | TRBJ1-1 | TRBV27 | . | CASSLSARVRNTEAFF | TGTGCCAGCAGTTTATCCGCCCGGGTCAGGAACACTGAAGCTTTCTTT
once | TRBJ1-1 | TRBV12-3/TRBV12-4 | . | CASSVGAEAFF | TGTGCCAGCAGTGTCGGGGCTGAAGCTTTCTTT
. | TRBJ2-5 | TRBV2 | . | CASSIAAQETQYF | TGTGCCAGCAGTATAGCGGCCCAAGAGACCCAGTACTTC
. | TRBJ2-1 | TRBV11-2 | . | CASSGAGVDEQFF | TGTGCCAGCAGCGGGGCAGGGGTAGATGAGCAGTTCTTC
. | TRBJ1-2 | TRBV4-3 | . | CASSQDLPVDYGYTF | TGCGCCAGCAGCCAAGATCTTCCGGTTGATTATGGCTACACCTTC
. | TRBJ1-4 | TRBV9 | . | CASSPSGGFNEKLFF | TGTGCCAGCAGCCCCTCGGGTGGATTTAATGAAAAACTGTTTTTT
. | TRBJ2-7 | TRBV3-1/TRBV3-2 | TRBD1 | CASSSDRAGNEQYF | TGTGCCAGCAGTTCGGACAGGGCGGGCAACGAGCAGTACTTC
few | TRBJ1-5 | TRBV7-2 | TRBD1 | CASGLRGEQPQHF | TGTGCCAGCGGCCTCAGGGGGGAGCAGCCCCAGCATTTT
. | TRBJ2-3 | TRBV29-1 | . | CSVDDRITDTQYF | TGCAGCGTTGATGACAGAATAACAGATACGCAGTATTTT
. | TRBJ2-5 | TRBV19 | TRBD2 | CASSILAGGLETQYF | TGTGCCAGTAGTATCCTAGCGGGGGGGCTGGAGACCCAGTACTTC
once | TRBJ1-2 | TRBV9 | . | CASSAKTGANYGYTF | TGTGCCAGCAGCGCAAAGACAGGAGCTAACTATGGCTACACCTTC
few | TRBJ1-6 | TRBV27 | . | CASSGNRGNSPLHF | TGTGCCAGCAGTGGAAACCGAGGGAATTCACCCCTCCACTTT
. | TRBJ2-3 | TRBV5-1 | TRBD2 | CASSWTSGGSDTQYF | TGCGCCAGCAGCTGGACTAGCGGGGGGTCAGATACGCAGTATTTT
. | TRBJ1-3 | TRBV5-1 | . | CASPPGNTIYF | TGCGCCAGCCCCCCAGGAAACACCATATATTTT
once | TRBJ2-7 | TRBV5-4 | . | CASSQAGTQTYEQYF | TGTGCCAGCAGCCAAGCCGGGACACAGACCTACGAGCAGTACTTC
. | TRBJ1-5 | TRBV6-5 | TRBD1 | CASSYRQGSNQPQHF | TGTGCCAGCAGTTACCGACAGGGTAGCAATCAGCCCCAGCATTTT
. | TRBJ1-4 | TRBV19 | . | CASNAGGNEKLFF | TGTGCCAGTAACGCAGGAGGAAATGAAAAACTGTTTTTT
. | TRBJ2-3 | TRBV9 | . | CASSPNSGFSTDTQYF | TGTGCCAGCAGCCCTAATAGCGGATTTAGCACAGATACGCAGTATTTT
. | TRBJ2-6 | TRBV7-9 | . | CASSPRGKDSGANVLTF | TGTGCCAGCAGCCCTAGAGGGAAAGACTCTGGGGCCAACGTCCTGACTTTC
. | TRBJ2-3 | TRBV19 | TRBD2 | CASTPLAGVPPQYF | TGTGCCAGTACCCCCTTGGCGGGAGTTCCCCCGCAGTATTTT
. | TRBJ1-2 | TRBV4-1 | . | CASSHQLKRGSGYTF | TGCGCCAGCAGCCACCAACTCAAAAGGGGAAGCGGCTACACCTTC
. | TRBJ2-7 | TRBV7-9 | . | CASSEEVATEQYF | TGTGCCAGCAGCGAGGAGGTGGCCACCGAGCAGTACTTC
. | TRBJ2-5 | TRBV30 | . | CAWSPDYRETQYF | TGTGCCTGGAGCCCTGACTACAGAGAGACCCAGTACTTC
. | TRBJ2-1 | TRBV10-3 | TRBD2 | CAISGTSLNEQFF | TGTGCCATCAGTGGGACTAGTCTCAATGAGCAGTTCTTC